This passage covers 12 T cell receptor beta chains from one sample sequenced in a study of cytomegalovirus exposure and HLA in healthy donors. PCR employed 60 Vbeta and 13 Jbeta primers. Generated by immunoSEQ multiplex PCR, the TCRdb table keeps only in-frame clones and is missing some. The sample lists about 94,000 clones; roughly three fifths were seen once. Material for sequencing was PBMCs. The source is a man aged 30 to 45 in good health and CMV-seronegative.

The V call is TRBV5-1, the J call TRBJ2-2; a possible D gene is TRBD1 (7 bases). The CDR3 is 16 amino acids. V was shortened by 2 bases and J by 1 base, with 12 bases between the two germline ends. Germline loops: CDR1 SGHRS, CDR2 YFSETQ. CDR3 region: CASSFTGDWNTGELFF. In DNA, the CDR3 is TGCGCCAGCAGCTTTACAGGGGACTGGAACACCGGGGAGCTGTTTTTT.

This clone was observed a few times. The V call is TRBV28, the J call TRBJ2-1; a possible D gene is TRBD2 (5 bases). This CDR3 region has 16 residues. Germline CDR1 and CDR2: MDHEN and SYDVKM. V was shortened by 7 bases and J by 0 bases, with 16 bases between the two germline ends. The CDR3 region has the DNA TGTGCCAGCATGGTCGCCGGAGGCAGCTCCTACAATGAGCAGTTCTTC. This codes for CASMVAGGSSYNEQFF.

The V gene is TRBV5-1, the J gene TRBJ1-6; 7 bases are a match to TRBD1. This CDR3 comprises 15 residues. Germline V gives CDR1 SGHRS, CDR2 YFSETQ. The J segment lost 6 bases and the V segment lost 4 bases, leaving 7 bases of the junction unmatched. CDR3: CASSLDRVGNSPLHF. In DNA, the CDR3 is TGCGCCAGCAGCCTCGACAGGGTTGGTAATTCACCCCTCCACTTT. The entire variable domain, with the rest obtained from reference TRBV5-1 and TRBJ1-6, is as follows: KAGVTQTPRYLIKTRGQQVTLSCSPISGHRSVSWYQQTPGQGLQFLFEYFSETQRNKGNFPGRFSGRQFSNSRSEMNVSTLELGDSALYLCASSLDRVGNSPLHFGNGTRLTVT.

There are a few counts of this clone. The chain has TRBV7-2 and TRBJ2-1; 11 bases line up with TRBD2. This CDR3 has 14 amino acids. The germline gives CDR1 SGHTA, CDR2 FQGNSA. The J segment lost 9 bases and the V segment lost 1 base, leaving 2 bases of the junction unmatched. Here the CDR3 reads CASSLGLAGGEQFF. DNA for the CDR3: TGTGCCAGCAGCTTAGGTCTAGCGGGGGGTGAGCAGTTCTTC.

The CDR3 nucleotides are TGCAGTGCGGGAGGGGACACTGAAGCTTTCTTT. It translates to CSAGGDTEAFF. The chain uses TRBV20-1 and TRBJ1-1, with D possibly being TRBD1 (5 bases). The CDR3 has 11 residues. The germline V gene encodes CDR1 DFQATT and CDR2 SNEGSKA (reference sequence). Trimming cost V 6 bases and J 3 bases, with 8 bases left between them.

This clone was picked up a small number of times. This chain connects TRBV2 to TRBJ2-1; tentative D call: TRBD2 (6 bases). Trimming left V 6 bases short and J 5 bases short, with 17 bases between. The CDR3 contains 15 residues. The germline CDR1 and CDR2 sequences are SNHLY and FYNNEI. CDR3 DNA sequence: TGTGCCAGCAGGCTGGGAGGAGGCTCGAACAATGAGCAGTTCTTC. This codes for CASRLGGGSNNEQFF. Complete variable domain (other parts from reference TRBV2 and TRBJ2-1): EPEVTQTPSHQVTQMGQEVILRCVPISNHLYFYWYRQILGQKVEFLVSFYNNEISEKSEIFDDQFSVERPDGSNFTLKIRSTKLEDSAMYFCASRLGGGSNNEQFFGPGTRLTVL.

The chain recombines TRBV29-1 with TRBJ1-1, with unresolved D. This CDR3 contains 11 residues. Trimming took 7 bases from V and 5 from J, leaving 11 bases between them. Germline CDR1 reads SQVTM; CDR2 reads ANQGSEA. The CDR3 reads CSARSSTEAFF. DNA for the CDR3: TGCAGCGCCCGGAGTTCTACTGAAGCTTTCTTT.

This clone has more than one count but fewer than ten. The V and J genes are TRBV19 and TRBJ2-1, with 7 positions matching TRBD2. With 7 bases clipped from V and 4 bases from J, the junction kept 10 bases outside the gene matches. The CDR3 has 15 amino acids. CDR1 and CDR2 from the germline V gene are LNHDA and SQIVND (reference sequence). CDR3 sequence: CASTRGAGVYNEQFF. CDR3 in DNA: TGTGCCAGTACCCGAGGGGCGGGGGTATACAATGAGCAGTTCTTC. The full variable domain, with the rest looked up from reference TRBV19 and TRBJ2-1, is DGGITQSPKYLFRKEGQNVTLSCEQNLNHDAMYWYRQDPGQGLRLIYYSQIVNDFQKGDIAEGYSVSREKKESFPLTVTSAQKNPTAFYLCASTRGAGVYNEQFFGPGTRLTVL.

This clone has a handful of counts. This chain joins TRBV27 and TRBJ2-5; D perhaps matches TRBD1 (6 bases). This CDR3 spans 12 amino acids. Trimming took off 5 bases at V and 7 bases at J, with 11 bases between the two ends. The V gene's germline CDR1 is MNHEY and CDR2 SMNVEV (reference sequence). CDR3 in DNA: TGTGCCAGCAGTCCCAGAGGGGGGACCCAGTACTTC. Translation gives CASSPRGGTQYF.

The V and J genes are TRBV10-3 and TRBJ1-4; 7 bases are shared with TRBD1. This CDR3 contains 16 residues. Per germline, CDR1 ENHRY and CDR2 SYGVKD. Losses at the gene ends were 6 bases for V and 5 bases for J; bases not matched to a gene: 12. The CDR3 DNA reads as TGTGCCATCAGCGACCTCCCCGGGACAGCCAATGAAAAACTGTTTTTT. It codes for CAISDLPGTANEKLFF.

The chain uses TRBV10-3 and TRBJ1-3, with D maybe TRBD1 (6 bases). V dropped 7 bases and J dropped 0 bases, with 13 bases sitting between them. The CDR3 consists of 15 residues. Germline lookup yields CDR1 ENHRY and CDR2 SYGVKD. This chain's CDR3 is CAIKGEGLSGNTIYF. CDR3 in DNA: TGTGCCATCAAGGGGGAGGGACTCTCTGGAAACACCATATATTTT.

The table lists this clone with a few counts. The chain joins TRBV2 to TRBJ2-2, with a tentative D call TRBD2 (7 bases). The CDR3 contains 15 residues. Per germline, CDR1 SNHLY and CDR2 FYNNEI. V shed 8 bases and J shed 6 bases, with 19 bases lying between them. The CDR3 sequence: CASASGGAFPGELFF. CDR3 bases: TGTGCCAGCGCGTCGGGGGGCGCATTCCCCGGGGAGCTGTTTTTT.